The 21 T cell receptor beta chains below were found in one sample sequenced in a study of T cell responses to AZD1222 COVID-19 vaccine. The method was immunoSEQ multiplex PCR; TCRdb's version includes in-frame clones alone and lacks a portion of them. The sample holds about 220,000 clones, 90% to 95% seen once. Sequenced material: peripheral blood, taken on day 0 of MenACWY control vaccination. The receptors were gathered from an adult in good health.

The chain has TRBV28 and TRBJ1-1; 9 bases agree with TRBD1. V shed 10 bases and J 5 bases; nucleotides not matched to a gene: 8. Germline CDR1 and CDR2: MDHEN and SYDVKM. The CDR3 spans 13 residues. The CDR3 loop is CAITGQGRTEAFF. Here the CDR3 DNA reads TGTGCCATAACGGGACAGGGAAGAACTGAAGCTTTCTTT.

The V gene is TRBV15, the J gene TRBJ1-1; 10 bases are a match to TRBD1. This CDR3 region has 15 residues. The V gene end was trimmed by 0 bases and the J gene end by 8 bases; junction bases not matched to a gene: 6. The germline CDR1 and CDR2 sequences are LNHNV and YYDKDF (reference sequence). DNA of the CDR3: TGTGCCACCAGCAGAGACCCGACAGGGGGCTTCGAAGCTTTCTTT. This gives the protein CATSRDPTGGFEAFF.

This chain uses TRBV4-1 with TRBJ1-1, with TRBD1 matching over 7 bases. Germline CDR1 is MGHRA and CDR2 is YSYEKL. The CDR3 is made up of 14 amino acids. Unmatched junction bases numbered 5, after V lost 6 bases and J lost 1 base. For the CDR3, the DNA is TGCGCCAGCAGATCCAACAGGGGGAACACTGAAGCTTTCTTT. Translating gives CASRSNRGNTEAFF.

The rearrangement links TRBV3-1 (or the pseudogene TRBV3-2) to TRBJ1-1, with a possible D match to TRBD1 (6 bases). CDR1 and CDR2 from the germline V gene are LGHDT and YNNKEL (reference sequence). Trimming left V 4 bases short and J 1 base short, with 13 bases between. CDR3 size: 15 residues. CDR3 DNA: TGTGCCAGCAGCCCGCACAGGGATGGGAACACTGAAGCTTTCTTT. Translated: CASSPHRDGNTEAFF.

The chain recombines TRBV6-6 with TRBJ1-2; D is unresolved. Germline V lookup: CDR1 MNHNY, CDR2 SVGAGI (reference sequence). The length of the CDR3 is 13 residues. Deletions cut 2 bases from V and 4 bases from J, with 8 bases between. The CDR3 region is CASSYDGPYGYTF. Here the CDR3 DNA reads TGTGCCAGCAGTTACGACGGCCCCTATGGCTACACCTTC.

The chain combines TRBV6-5 with TRBJ1-2, with 8 positions matching TRBD1. V trimming: 2 bases; J trimming: 6 bases; junction bases outside the gene matches: 2. CDR1 and CDR2 from the germline V gene are MNHEY and SVGAGI. There are 13 residues in the CDR3. CDR3 in amino acids: CASSYVTGDGYTF. CDR3 DNA: TGTGCCAGCAGTTACGTGACAGGGGATGGCTACACCTTC.

The chain carries TRBV20-1 and TRBJ1-2; a weak D match, TRBD1 (6 bases). The germline gives CDR1 DFQATT, CDR2 SNEGSKA (reference sequence). This CDR3 comprises 14 residues. Trimming cost V 3 bases and J 0 bases, with 11 bases left between them. The CDR3 bases are TGCAGTGCTAGTCCCAGACAGGCTAACTATGGCTACACCTTC. Translated: CSASPRQANYGYTF.

The chain uses TRBV11-2 and TRBJ2-3; the D call may be TRBD1 or TRBD2 (6 bases each). The CDR3 sequence is 16 residues long. The V and J ends lost 5 bases and 3 bases respectively, with 18 bases between them. Germline lookup yields CDR1 SGHAT and CDR2 FQNNGV. CDR3 residues: CASSPISGARTDTQYF. CDR3 DNA sequence: TGTGCCAGCAGCCCCATTTCGGGGGCAAGGACAGATACGCAGTATTTT.

The chain links TRBV9 to TRBJ1-2, with 8 positions matching TRBD1. V was clipped by 4 bases and J by 5 bases; unmatched bases: 4. The CDR3 spans 13 residues. Germline CDR1 reads SGDLS; CDR2 reads YYNGEE. The CDR3 loop reads CASSSGQAYGYTF. The CDR3 bases are TGTGCCAGCAGCTCGGGACAGGCTTATGGCTACACCTTC.

This chain uses TRBV5-1 with TRBJ2-3; D is possibly TRBD1 (6 bases). Per the germline V gene, CDR1 is SGHRS and CDR2 is YFSETQ. The V and J ends lost 6 bases and 3 bases respectively, with 17 bases between them. The length of the CDR3 is 15 residues. CDR3 residues: CASTRRAGDTDTQYF. As DNA, the CDR3 is TGCGCCAGCACTCGTCGGGCAGGGGATACAGATACGCAGTATTTT. Complete variable domain (other parts from reference TRBV5-1 and TRBJ2-3): KAGVTQTPRYLIKTRGQQVTLSCSPISGHRSVSWYQQTPGQGLQFLFEYFSETQRNKGNFPGRFSGRQFSNSRSEMNVSTLELGDSALYLCASTRRAGDTDTQYFGPGTRLTVL.

The V call is TRBV6-6, the J call TRBJ2-1, with 7 bases aligning to TRBD2. CDR1 and CDR2 from the germline V gene are MNHNY and SVGAGI (reference sequence). The CDR3 totals 15 residues. Losses at the gene ends were 5 bases for V and 7 bases for J; bases not matched to a gene: 11. The CDR3 region has the DNA TGTGCCAGCAGTGCCCTTCGGGGGGTGAGGAATGAGCAGTTCTTC. Its protein is CASSALRGVRNEQFF.

The rearrangement joins TRBV9 to TRBJ1-1; D is unclear. The germline V and J ends were trimmed by 8 bases and 3 bases, with 14 bases remaining between them. In germline, CDR1 is SGDLS, CDR2 YYNGEE. This CDR3 is 13 amino acids long. CDR3 nucleotides: TGTGCCAGTAAGGAAATCGCCGACACTGAAGCTTTCTTT. Amino acid sequence: CASKEIADTEAFF.

This chain links TRBV15 with TRBJ2-5; D call uncertain. V dropped 2 bases and J dropped 7 bases, with 11 bases sitting between them. CDR1 is LNHNV, CDR2 YYDKDF, per germline (reference sequence). The CDR3 spans 13 residues. Written as DNA, the CDR3 is TGTGCCACCAGCAGACCCCCCGTCCGGACCCAGTACTTC. Protein sequence: CATSRPPVRTQYF.

Concerning this clone itself: The sample carries other DNA sequences with the same CDR3. CDR3 amino acids: CASSLARQNTEAFF. CDR3 in DNA: TGTGCCAGCAGCTTAGCCCGACAGAACACTGAAGCTTTCTTT. The chain links TRBV7-2 to TRBJ1-1, with no clear D. Trimming removed 0 bases at V and 1 base at J, with 6 bases between. Germline CDR1 is SGHTA and CDR2 is FQGNSA. The CDR3 consists of 14 residues.

The chain recombines TRBV19 with TRBJ1-5; 7 bases map to TRBD1. CDR3 length equals 16 residues. V lost 4 bases to trimming and J lost 2 bases; unmatched junction nucleotides: 8. Germline loops: CDR1 LNHDA, CDR2 SQIVND (reference sequence). CDR3 amino acids: CASSSPDRAGNQPQHF. In nucleotides, the CDR3 is TGTGCCAGTAGTAGTCCCGACAGGGCTGGCAATCAGCCCCAGCATTTT.

This rearrangement joins TRBV28 to TRBJ2-1, with 8 positions matching TRBD1. The CDR3 extends over 16 amino acids. Germline lookup yields CDR1 MDHEN and CDR2 SYDVKM. The V segment lost 6 bases and the J segment 6 bases; nucleotides outside the gene matches: 13. The CDR3 reads CASSYWRQGRFNEQFF. Here the CDR3 DNA reads TGTGCCAGCAGCTACTGGAGACAGGGGAGGTTCAATGAGCAGTTCTTC.

The chain's CDR3 is CASSPRTGLIGETQYF. In nucleotides, the CDR3 is TGTGCCAGCAGCCCCAGGACAGGGTTAATTGGAGAGACCCAGTACTTC. This chain joins TRBV7-2 and TRBJ2-5; TRBD1 aligns across 8 bases. V trimming: 5 bases; J trimming: 4 bases; junction bases outside the gene matches: 12. The CDR3 has 16 amino acids. Germline V gene sequence: CDR1 SGHTA, CDR2 FQGNSA.

This chain uses TRBV10-2 with TRBJ2-5, with a weak D call TRBD2 (6 bases). The ends were cut back, 4 bases at V and 2 bases at J, with 8 bases in the middle. The CDR3 spans 13 residues. The germline CDR1 and CDR2 sequences are WSHSY and SAAADI. The CDR3 loop reads CASSAGRQETQYF. The CDR3 DNA is TGCGCCAGCAGTGCTGGGAGGCAAGAGACCCAGTACTTC.

The chain joins TRBV6-5 to TRBJ2-5; 8 bases are a match to TRBD1. The junction had 10 bases not matched to a gene; V was cut back by 2 bases and J by 5 bases. The CDR3 has 16 amino acids. The germline V gene encodes CDR1 MNHEY and CDR2 SVGAGI. The CDR3 DNA reads as TGTGCCAGCAGTTACACCCGGACAGGGACTGGGGAGACCCAGTACTTC. Translating it yields CASSYTRTGTGETQYF.

CDR3 DNA: TGTGCCAGCAGTTACCAGCGCGGCTATGGCTACACCTTC. Translating it yields CASSYQRGYGYTF. The chain uses TRBV28 and TRBJ1-2; D not certain. This CDR3 region has 13 residues. Per the germline V gene, CDR1 is MDHEN and CDR2 is SYDVKM. Trimming removed 4 bases at V and 4 bases at J, with 10 bases between.

This chain joins TRBV6-6 and TRBJ2-7; D perhaps matches TRBD2 (6 bases). Looked up from germline, CDR1 is MNHNY and CDR2 is SVGAGI (reference sequence). V was pared by 5 bases and J by 7 bases, with 18 bases between. CDR3 size: 14 residues. The CDR3 DNA reads TGTGCCAGCAGTACCTCGAATGGGGGGAAGGAGCAGTACTTC. This gives the protein CASSTSNGGKEQYF.